The sample holds one count of the clone carrying this T cell receptor beta chain. Antigen: not known. The sample belongs to a study of blood T cells in healthy people across ages. Study outcomes and limitations: With donor CMV status unknown, expanded clonotype changes were possibly confounded.

Germline V gene lookup returns CDR1 DFQATT and CDR2 SNEGSKA (reference sequence). The CDR3 extends over 11 amino acids. Primers used in a second PCR of roughly 6 to 12 cycles were a sample-barcoded 5' primer and a J-beta primer mix. TCRdb passed the 5' RACE reads through MiXCR, listing each CDR3 protein once. The profile shows about a million distinct CDR3 sequences, roughly 48% of them singletons. The receptor's source is a man aged 30-40 years in good health. The genes are TRBV20-1 and TRBJ2-5; possibly TRBD1 for D (6 bases). The source material was blood. CDR3 nucleotides: TGCAATGCCTCAAGGGGGGAGACCCAGTACTTC. Protein sequence: CNASRGETQYF.